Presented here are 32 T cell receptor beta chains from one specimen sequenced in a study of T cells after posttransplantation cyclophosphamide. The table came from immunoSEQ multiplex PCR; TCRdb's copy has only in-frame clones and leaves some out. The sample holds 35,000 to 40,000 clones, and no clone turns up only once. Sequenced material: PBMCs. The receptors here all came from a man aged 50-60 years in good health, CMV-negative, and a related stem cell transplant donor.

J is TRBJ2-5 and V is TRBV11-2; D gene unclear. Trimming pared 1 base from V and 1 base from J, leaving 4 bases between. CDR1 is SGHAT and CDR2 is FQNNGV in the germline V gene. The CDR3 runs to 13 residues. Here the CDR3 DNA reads TGTGCCAGCAGCTTAGGTCTCCAAGAGACCCAGTACTTC. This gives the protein CASSLGLQETQYF.

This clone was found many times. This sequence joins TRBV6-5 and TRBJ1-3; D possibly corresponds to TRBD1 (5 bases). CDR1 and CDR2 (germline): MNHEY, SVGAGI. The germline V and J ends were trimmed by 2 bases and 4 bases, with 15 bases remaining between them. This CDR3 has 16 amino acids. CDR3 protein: CASSYAIGTLGNTIYF. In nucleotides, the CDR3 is TGTGCCAGCAGTTACGCGATCGGGACTCTCGGAAACACCATATATTTT.

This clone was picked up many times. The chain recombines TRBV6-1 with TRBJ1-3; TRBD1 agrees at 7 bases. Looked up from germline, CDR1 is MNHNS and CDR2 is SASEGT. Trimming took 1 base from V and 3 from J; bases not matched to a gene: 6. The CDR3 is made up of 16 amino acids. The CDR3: CASSEGQGTSGNTIYF. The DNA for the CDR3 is TGTGCCAGCAGTGAAGGACAGGGTACGAGTGGAAACACCATATATTTT.

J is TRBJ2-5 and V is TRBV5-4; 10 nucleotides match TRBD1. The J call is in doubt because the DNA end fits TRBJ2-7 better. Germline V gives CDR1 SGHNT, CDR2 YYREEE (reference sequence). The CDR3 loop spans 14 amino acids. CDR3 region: CASSSGTGVFEQYF. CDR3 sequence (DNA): TGTGCCAGCAGCTCCGGGACAGGGGTTTTCGAGCAGTACTTC.

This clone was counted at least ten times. CDR3 residues: CASSDWNRGPGYTF. The DNA of the CDR3 is TGCGCCAGCAGTGATTGGAACAGGGGTCCCGGCTACACCTTC. The chain links TRBV10-2 to TRBJ1-2; 7 bases fit TRBD1. The CDR3 has 14 residues. Trimming at V came to 3 bases and at J to 8 bases, leaving 9 bases not matched to a gene. Per germline, CDR1 WSHSY and CDR2 SAAADI.

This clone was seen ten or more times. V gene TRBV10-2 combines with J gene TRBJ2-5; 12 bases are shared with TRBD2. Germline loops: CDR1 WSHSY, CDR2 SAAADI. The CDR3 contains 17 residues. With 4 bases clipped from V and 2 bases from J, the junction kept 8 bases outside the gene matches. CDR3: CASSGFGLAGRQETQYF. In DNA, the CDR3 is TGCGCCAGCAGTGGGTTCGGACTAGCGGGAAGGCAAGAGACCCAGTACTTC.

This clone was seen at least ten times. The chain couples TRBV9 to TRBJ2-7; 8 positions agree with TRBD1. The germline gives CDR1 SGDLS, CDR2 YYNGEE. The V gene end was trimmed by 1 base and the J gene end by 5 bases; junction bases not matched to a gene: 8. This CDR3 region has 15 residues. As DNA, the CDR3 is TGTGCCAGCAGCGTATTAGGGGACAGGTTGGACGAGCAGTACTTC. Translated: CASSVLGDRLDEQYF.

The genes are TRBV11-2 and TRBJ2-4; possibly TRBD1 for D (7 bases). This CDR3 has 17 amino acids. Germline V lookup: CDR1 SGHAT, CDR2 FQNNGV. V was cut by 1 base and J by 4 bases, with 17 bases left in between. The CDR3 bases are TGTGCCAGCAGCTTAGTTACAGGGGAGGTGGGAAAAAACATTCAGTACTTC. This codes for CASSLVTGEVGKNIQYF.

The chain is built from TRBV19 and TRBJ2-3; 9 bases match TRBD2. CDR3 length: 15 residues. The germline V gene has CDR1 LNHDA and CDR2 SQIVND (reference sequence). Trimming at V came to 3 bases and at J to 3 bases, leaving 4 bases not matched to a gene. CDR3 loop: CASSIGTSGTDTQYF. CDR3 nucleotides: TGTGCCAGTAGTATTGGTACTAGCGGGACAGATACGCAGTATTTT.

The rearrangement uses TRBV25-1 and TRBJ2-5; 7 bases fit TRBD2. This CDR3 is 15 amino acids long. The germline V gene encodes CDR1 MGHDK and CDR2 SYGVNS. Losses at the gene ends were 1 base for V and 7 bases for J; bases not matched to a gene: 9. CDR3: CASSEFSLGRGTQYF. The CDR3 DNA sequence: TGTGCCAGCAGTGAATTTTCTTTGGGGAGGGGGACCCAGTACTTC.

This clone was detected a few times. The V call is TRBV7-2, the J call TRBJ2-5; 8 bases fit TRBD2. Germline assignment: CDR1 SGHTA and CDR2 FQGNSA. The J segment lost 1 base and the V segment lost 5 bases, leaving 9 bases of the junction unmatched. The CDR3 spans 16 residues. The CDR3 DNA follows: TGTGCCAGCAGCCTCAACGGCGGGGGGCTCCAAGAGACCCAGTACTTC. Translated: CASSLNGGGLQETQYF.

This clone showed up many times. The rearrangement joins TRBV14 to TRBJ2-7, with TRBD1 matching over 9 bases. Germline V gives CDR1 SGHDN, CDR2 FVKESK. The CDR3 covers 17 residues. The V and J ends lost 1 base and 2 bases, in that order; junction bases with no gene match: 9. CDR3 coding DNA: TGTGCCAGCAGCCAAGCAATCCGAGGGACAGGGACCTACGAGCAGTACTTC. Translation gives CASSQAIRGTGTYEQYF.

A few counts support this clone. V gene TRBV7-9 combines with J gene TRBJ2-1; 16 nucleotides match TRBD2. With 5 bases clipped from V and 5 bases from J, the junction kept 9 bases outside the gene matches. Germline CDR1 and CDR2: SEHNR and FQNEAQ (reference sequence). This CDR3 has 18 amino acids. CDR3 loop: CASSPGTSGRAADNEQFF. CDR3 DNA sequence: TGTGCCAGCAGCCCGGGGACTAGCGGGAGGGCTGCTGACAATGAGCAGTTCTTC. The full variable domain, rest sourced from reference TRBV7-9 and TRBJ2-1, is DTGVSQNPRHKITKRGQNVTFRCDPISEHNRLYWYRQTLGQGPEFLTYFQNEAQLEKSRLLSDRFSAERPKGSFSTLEIQRTEQGDSAMYLCASSPGTSGRAADNEQFFGPGTRLTVL.

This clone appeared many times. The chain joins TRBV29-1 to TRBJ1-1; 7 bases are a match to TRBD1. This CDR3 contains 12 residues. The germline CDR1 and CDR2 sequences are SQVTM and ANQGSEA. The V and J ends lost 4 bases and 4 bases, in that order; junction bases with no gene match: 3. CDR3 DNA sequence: TGCAGCGTTGCCCGACAGGGCACTGAAGCTTTCTTT. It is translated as CSVARQGTEAFF.

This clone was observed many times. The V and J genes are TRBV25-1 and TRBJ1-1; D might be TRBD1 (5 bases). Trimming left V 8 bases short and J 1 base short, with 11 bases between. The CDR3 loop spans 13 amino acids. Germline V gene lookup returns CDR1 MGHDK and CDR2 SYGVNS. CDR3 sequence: CASALGGNTEAFF. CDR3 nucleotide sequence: TGTGCCAGCGCATTGGGGGGGAACACTGAAGCTTTCTTT.

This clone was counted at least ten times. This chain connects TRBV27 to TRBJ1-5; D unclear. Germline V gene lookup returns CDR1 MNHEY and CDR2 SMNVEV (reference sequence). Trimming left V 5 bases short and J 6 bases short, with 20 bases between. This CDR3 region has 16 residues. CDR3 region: CASSPLADRKGQPQHF. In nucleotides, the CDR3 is TGTGCCAGCAGTCCTTTAGCGGACCGTAAGGGTCAGCCCCAGCATTTT.

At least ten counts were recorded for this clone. The CDR3 DNA follows: TGTGCCAGCAGCTCATCGGACAGAGACACCGGGGAGCTGTTTTTT. It encodes CASSSSDRDTGELFF. This chain connects TRBV7-3 to TRBJ2-2; the D gene is possibly TRBD1 (6 bases). CDR3 size: 15 residues. CDR1 and CDR2 from the germline V gene are SGHTA and FQGTGA. The V gene lost 4 bases and the J gene lost 3 bases, with 12 bases spanning the gap.

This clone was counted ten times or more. CDR3 amino acids: CATSLSGEETQYF. The CDR3 DNA reads as TGTGCCACCAGCCTTAGCGGGGAAGAGACCCAGTACTTC. J is TRBJ2-5 and V is TRBV15; 8 bases agree with TRBD2. Germline CDR1 is LNHNV and CDR2 is YYDKDF (reference sequence). This CDR3 region has 13 residues. The ends lost 5 bases at V and 3 bases at J; junction bases unmatched: 2.

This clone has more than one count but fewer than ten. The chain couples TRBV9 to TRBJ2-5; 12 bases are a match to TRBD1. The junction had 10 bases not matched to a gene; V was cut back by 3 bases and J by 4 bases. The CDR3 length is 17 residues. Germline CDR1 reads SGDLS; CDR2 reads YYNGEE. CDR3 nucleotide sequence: TGTGCCAGCAGCGCCTCGGGACAGGGGGCTGGTCGAGAGACCCAGTACTTC. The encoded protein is CASSASGQGAGRETQYF. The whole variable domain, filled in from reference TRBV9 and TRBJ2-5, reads DSGVTQTPKHLITATGQRVTLRCSPRSGDLSVYWYQQSLDQGLQFLIQYYNGEERAKGNILERFSAQQFPDLHSELNLSSLELGDSALYFCASSASGQGAGRETQYFGPGTRLLVL.

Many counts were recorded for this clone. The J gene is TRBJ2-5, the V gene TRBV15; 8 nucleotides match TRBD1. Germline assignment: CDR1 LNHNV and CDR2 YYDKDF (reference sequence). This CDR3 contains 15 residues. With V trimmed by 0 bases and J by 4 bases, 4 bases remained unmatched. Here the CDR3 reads CATSRDLTGGETQYF. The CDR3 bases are TGTGCCACCAGCAGAGATCTAACAGGGGGAGAGACCCAGTACTTC.

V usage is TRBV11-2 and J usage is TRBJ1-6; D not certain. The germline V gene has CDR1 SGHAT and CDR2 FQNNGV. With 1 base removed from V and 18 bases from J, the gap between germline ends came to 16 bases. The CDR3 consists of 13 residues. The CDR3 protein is CASSLGRRPPSHF. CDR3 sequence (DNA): TGTGCCAGCAGCTTAGGACGGCGGCCCCCATCCCACTTT.

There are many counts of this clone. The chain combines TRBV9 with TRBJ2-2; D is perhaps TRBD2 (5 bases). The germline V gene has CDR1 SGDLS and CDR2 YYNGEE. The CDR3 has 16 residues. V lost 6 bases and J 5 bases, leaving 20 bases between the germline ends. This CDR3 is CASTTAYEGGTGELFF. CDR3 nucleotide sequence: TGTGCCAGCACGACCGCCTACGAGGGCGGGACCGGGGAGCTGTTTTTT.

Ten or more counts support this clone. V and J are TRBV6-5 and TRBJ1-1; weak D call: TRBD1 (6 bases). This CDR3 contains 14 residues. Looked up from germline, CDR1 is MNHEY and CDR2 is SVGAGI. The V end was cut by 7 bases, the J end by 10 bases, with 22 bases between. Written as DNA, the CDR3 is TGTGCCAGCACCAGGGGCAGGGCCCGGGATAGAGCTTTCTTT. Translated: CASTRGRARDRAFF.

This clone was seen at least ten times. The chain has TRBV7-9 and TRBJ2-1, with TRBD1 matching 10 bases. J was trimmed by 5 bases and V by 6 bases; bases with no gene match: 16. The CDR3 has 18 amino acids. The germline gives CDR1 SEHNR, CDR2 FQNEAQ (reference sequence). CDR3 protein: CASRQRLIGTGDHNEQFF. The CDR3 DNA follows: TGTGCCAGCAGACAAAGGCTAATCGGGACAGGGGATCACAATGAGCAGTTCTTC.

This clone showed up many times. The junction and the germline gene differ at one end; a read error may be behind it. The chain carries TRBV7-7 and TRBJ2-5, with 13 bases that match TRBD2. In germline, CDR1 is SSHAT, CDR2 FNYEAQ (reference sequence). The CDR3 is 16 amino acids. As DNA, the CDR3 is TGTGCTAGCAGCTCCTTCGGACTAGCGGGAGCTGAGACCCAGTACTTC. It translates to CASSSFGLAGAETQYF. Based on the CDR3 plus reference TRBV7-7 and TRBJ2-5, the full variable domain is GAGVSQSPRYKVTKRGQDVTLRCDPISSHATLYWYQQALGQGPEFLTYFNYEAQPDKSGLPSDRFSAERPEGSISTLTIQRTEQRDSAMYRCASSSFGLAGAETQYFGPGTRLLVL.

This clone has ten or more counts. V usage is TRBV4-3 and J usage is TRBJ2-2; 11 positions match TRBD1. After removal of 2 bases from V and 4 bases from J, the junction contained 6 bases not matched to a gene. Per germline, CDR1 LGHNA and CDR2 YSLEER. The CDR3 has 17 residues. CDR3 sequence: CASSQFVGTGGTGELFF. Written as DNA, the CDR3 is TGCGCCAGCAGCCAATTTGTTGGGACAGGGGGCACCGGGGAGCTGTTTTTT.

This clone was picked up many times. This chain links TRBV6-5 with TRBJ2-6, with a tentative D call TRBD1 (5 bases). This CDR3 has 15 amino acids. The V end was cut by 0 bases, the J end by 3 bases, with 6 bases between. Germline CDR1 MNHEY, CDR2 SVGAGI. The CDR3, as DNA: TGTGCCAGCAGTTACTCAGGGGATGGGGCCAACGTCCTGACTTTC. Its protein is CASSYSGDGANVLTF.

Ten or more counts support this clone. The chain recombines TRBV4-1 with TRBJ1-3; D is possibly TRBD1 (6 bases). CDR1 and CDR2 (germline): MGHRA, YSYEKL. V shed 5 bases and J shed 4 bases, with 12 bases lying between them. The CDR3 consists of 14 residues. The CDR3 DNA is TGCGCCAGCAGCTTCCAGGGGATCGGAAACACCATATATTTT. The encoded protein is CASSFQGIGNTIYF.

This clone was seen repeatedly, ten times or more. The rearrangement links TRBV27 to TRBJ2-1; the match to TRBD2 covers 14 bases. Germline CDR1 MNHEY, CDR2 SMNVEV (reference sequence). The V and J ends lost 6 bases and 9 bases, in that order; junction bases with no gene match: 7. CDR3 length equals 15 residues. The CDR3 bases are TGTGCCAGCAGGCCGGGACTAGCGGGAGTGTTTGAGCAGTTCTTC. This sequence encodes CASRPGLAGVFEQFF.

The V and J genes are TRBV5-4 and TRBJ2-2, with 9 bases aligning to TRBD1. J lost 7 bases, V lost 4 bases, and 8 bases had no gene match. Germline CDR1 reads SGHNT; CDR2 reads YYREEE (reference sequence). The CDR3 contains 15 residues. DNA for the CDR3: TGTGCCAGCAGCGCTTCGGGACAGGGCTTCGGGGAGCTGTTTTTT. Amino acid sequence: CASSASGQGFGELFF.

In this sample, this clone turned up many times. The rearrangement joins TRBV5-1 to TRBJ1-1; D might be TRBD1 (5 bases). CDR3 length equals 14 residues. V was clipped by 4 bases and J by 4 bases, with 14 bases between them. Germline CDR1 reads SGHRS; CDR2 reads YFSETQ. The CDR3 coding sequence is TGCGCCAGCAGCCAGGACCGGGGGGGCACTGAAGCTTTCTTT. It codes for CASSQDRGGTEAFF. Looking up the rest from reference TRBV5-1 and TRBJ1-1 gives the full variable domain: KAGVTQTPRYLIKTRGQQVTLSCSPISGHRSVSWYQQTPGQGLQFLFEYFSETQRNKGNFPGRFSGRQFSNSRSEMNVSTLELGDSALYLCASSQDRGGTEAFFGQGTRLTVV.

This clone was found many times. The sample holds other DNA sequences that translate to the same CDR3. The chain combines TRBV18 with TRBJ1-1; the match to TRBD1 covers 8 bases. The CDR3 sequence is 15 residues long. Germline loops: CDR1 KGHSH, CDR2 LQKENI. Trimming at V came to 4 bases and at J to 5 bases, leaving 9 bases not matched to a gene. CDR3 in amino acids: CASSLQDRAGTEAFF. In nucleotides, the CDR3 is TGTGCCAGCTCACTTCAGGACAGGGCGGGGACTGAAGCTTTCTTT.